These 28 T cell receptor beta chains originate from one sample sequenced in a study of cytomegalovirus exposure and HLA in healthy donors. Only in-frame clones appear in the TCRdb table, and some are missing; sequencing was by immunoSEQ multiplex PCR. The repertoire holds approximately 54,000 clones, with roughly 89% as singletons. The sample comprised PBMCs. All receptors derive from a woman aged 18 to 35 in good health and CMV-seropositive.

The V and J genes are TRBV6-5 and TRBJ1-1; tentatively, D is TRBD1 (5 bases). The length of the CDR3 is 14 residues. Deletions cut 4 bases from V and 1 base from J, with 10 bases between. Germline V gene data show CDR1 as MNHEY and CDR2 as SVGAGI. In DNA, the CDR3 is TGTGCCAGCAGTTTACAGGCGGAGAACACTGAAGCTTTCTTT. Translated: CASSLQAENTEAFF.

This chain connects TRBV7-9 to TRBJ2-7; possible D gene TRBD1, 5 bases. From germline, CDR1 is SEHNR and CDR2 FQNEAQ (reference sequence). Trimming stripped 5 bases from V and 3 bases from J, with 14 bases between. The CDR3 runs 14 residues. CDR3 loop: CASSRSGQFYEQYF. CDR3 DNA sequence: TGTGCCAGCAGCAGGTCAGGACAATTCTACGAGCAGTACTTC.

The CDR3 region has the DNA TGCGCCAGCAGCTTGGAGGGGGACAGGAACACTGAAGCTTTCTTT. Its translation: CASSLEGDRNTEAFF. The V and J genes are TRBV5-1 and TRBJ1-1; 7 bases map to TRBD1. Germline V lookup: CDR1 SGHRS, CDR2 YFSETQ. CDR3 length equals 15 residues. Unmatched junction bases numbered 3, after V lost 0 bases and J lost 1 base.

This clone showed up just once. The chain has TRBV10-3 and TRBJ2-2, with a possible D match to TRBD1 (5 bases). Per the germline V gene, CDR1 is ENHRY and CDR2 is SYGVKD. Deletions cut 1 base from V and 8 bases from J, with 14 bases between. The CDR3 length is 15 residues. The DNA for the CDR3 is TGTGCCATCAGTGAGTTAGGCAGGGATTCAGGGGAGCTGTTTTTT. Its translation is CAISELGRDSGELFF.

This clone showed up just a few times. The chain recombines TRBV6-5 with TRBJ1-1; perhaps TRBD1 as D (5 bases). V was shortened by 1 base and J by 6 bases, with 12 bases between the two germline ends. Germline V gene sequence: CDR1 MNHEY, CDR2 SVGAGI. This CDR3 contains 14 residues. CDR3 amino acids: CASSYLQGSAEAFF. The CDR3 DNA is TGTGCCAGCAGTTACTTGCAGGGTTCCGCTGAAGCTTTCTTT.

The chain joins TRBV7-9 to TRBJ1-1; 11 bases map to TRBD1. CDR3 size: 17 residues. Germline V lookup: CDR1 SEHNR, CDR2 FQNEAQ (reference sequence). J was trimmed by 0 bases and V by 6 bases; bases with no gene match: 9. CDR3 amino acids: CASRPNRDRGLNTEAFF. CDR3 sequence (DNA): TGTGCCAGCAGGCCGAACCGGGACAGGGGGTTGAACACTGAAGCTTTCTTT. The whole variable domain, remainder taken from reference TRBV7-9 and TRBJ1-1, is DTGVSQNPRHKITKRGQNVTFRCDPISEHNRLYWYRQTLGQGPEFLTYFQNEAQLEKSRLLSDRFSAERPKGSFSTLEIQRTEQGDSAMYLCASRPNRDRGLNTEAFFGQGTRLTVV.

This sequence joins TRBV7-9 and TRBJ1-6; D is uncertain. Trimming removed 1 base from V and 5 bases from J, with 12 bases in between. The V gene's germline CDR1 is SEHNR and CDR2 FQNEAQ (reference sequence). This CDR3 comprises 16 residues. The CDR3, as DNA: TGTGCCAGCAGCTTAGGGGGAGGAGGAAATAATTCACCCCTCCACTTT. This gives the protein CASSLGGGGNNSPLHF.

The rearrangement links TRBV6-5 to TRBJ2-1; D uncertain. The V gene's germline CDR1 is MNHEY and CDR2 SVGAGI. Trimming cost V 6 bases and J 14 bases, with 26 bases left between them. CDR3 length equals 15 residues. CDR3 nucleotide sequence: TGTGCCAGCAGCCCCGAAATTAAGACCCGACAACTGGAGTTCTTC. Translation: CASSPEIKTRQLEFF.

The chain recombines TRBV9 with TRBJ2-3; D is possibly TRBD1 (6 bases). V lost 3 bases, J lost 6 bases, and 11 bases lay in between. This CDR3 has 13 amino acids. Germline CDR1 and CDR2: SGDLS and YYNGEE. This CDR3 is CASSAQGPDTQYF. The CDR3, as DNA: TGTGCCAGCAGCGCACAGGGTCCGGATACGCAGTATTTT.

By sample fraction, this clone is medium-sized. The chain is built from TRBV30 and TRBJ2-7; D may be TRBD1 (5 bases). CDR1 is GTSNPN, CDR2 SVGIG, per germline (reference sequence). The V end lost 0 bases, the J end lost 6 bases, and 9 bases lay between the germline ends. The CDR3 runs to 12 residues. CDR3 residues: CAWSVMGPEQYF. The CDR3 DNA reads as TGTGCCTGGAGTGTAATGGGGCCCGAGCAGTACTTC.

The chain uses TRBV15 and TRBJ2-6; 8 nucleotides line up with TRBD1. With 0 bases clipped from V and 4 bases from J, the junction kept 8 bases outside the gene matches. The CDR3 extends over 18 amino acids. Germline V gene sequence: CDR1 LNHNV, CDR2 YYDKDF (reference sequence). CDR3 in amino acids: CATSRDDRGPSGANVLTF. The CDR3 DNA follows: TGTGCCACCAGCAGAGATGACAGGGGACCCTCCGGGGCCAACGTCCTGACTTTC.

This clone appeared a single time. The chain links TRBV6-4 to TRBJ1-3, with D hard to call. The CDR3 is 14 amino acids. The germline V gene encodes CDR1 MRHNA and CDR2 SNTAGT. The ends were cut back, 7 bases at V and 4 bases at J, with 14 bases in the middle. Here the CDR3 reads CASKNPSGGNTIYF. The CDR3 nucleotides are TGTGCCAGCAAAAATCCATCGGGGGGAAACACCATATATTTT.

The rearrangement joins TRBV6-4 to TRBJ2-1, with TRBD2 identical over 7 bases. Germline V gene sequence: CDR1 MRHNA, CDR2 SNTAGT. The length of the CDR3 is 15 residues. V lost 2 bases to trimming and J lost 3 bases; unmatched junction nucleotides: 4. The CDR3 loop reads CASSDGGGGYNEQFF. CDR3 sequence (DNA): TGTGCCAGCAGTGACGGCGGGGGAGGCTACAATGAGCAGTTCTTC.

The rearrangement links TRBV15 to TRBJ1-1, with 12 nucleotides matching TRBD1. The V gene end was trimmed by 1 base and the J gene end by 5 bases; junction bases not matched to a gene: 8. CDR3 length: 17 amino acids. Per the germline V gene, CDR1 is LNHNV and CDR2 is YYDKDF (reference sequence). Here the CDR3 reads CATSRGGDRGQRTEAFF. The DNA for the CDR3 is TGTGCCACCAGCAGAGGTGGGGACAGGGGGCAGAGGACTGAAGCTTTCTTT.

This chain uses TRBV5-1 with TRBJ2-1; 8 nucleotides align to TRBD1. The V segment lost 4 bases and the J segment 4 bases; nucleotides outside the gene matches: 7. The CDR3 covers 15 residues. Germline V gene data show CDR1 as SGHRS and CDR2 as YFSETQ. The CDR3 DNA follows: TGCGCCAGCAGCAGGGGGACAGGTGATTACAATGAGCAGTTCTTC. Protein: CASSRGTGDYNEQFF.

The chain links TRBV4-2 to TRBJ1-4; D not resolved. V dropped 0 bases and J dropped 1 base, with 6 bases sitting between them. Germline V gives CDR1 LGHNA, CDR2 YNFKEQ. The CDR3 loop spans 15 amino acids. The CDR3 reads CASSQELLTNEKLFF. DNA of the CDR3: TGTGCCAGCAGCCAAGAACTGCTAACTAATGAAAAACTGTTTTTT.

The table lists this clone with a count of one. V is TRBV4-2 and J is TRBJ2-4, with 11 bases that match TRBD2. CDR3 length: 17 residues. Germline loops: CDR1 LGHNA, CDR2 YNFKEQ. V dropped 1 base and J dropped 6; count of bases not matched to a gene: 8. As DNA, the CDR3 is TGTGCCAGCAGCCAAGGGCTAGCGGGGGGCGGGGTAAACATTCAGTACTTC. This gives the protein CASSQGLAGGGVNIQYF.

This clone occurred once. The chain combines TRBV7-3 with TRBJ2-1; 11 positions match TRBD2. J lost 7 bases, V lost 3 bases, and 5 bases had no gene match. Germline V gives CDR1 SGHTA, CDR2 FQGTGA. The CDR3 runs 15 residues. The DNA of the CDR3 is TGTGCCAGCAGCTTCGGGGCTAGCGGGGGGAATGAGCAGTTCTTC. This gives the protein CASSFGASGGNEQFF.

The chain is built from TRBV7-3 and TRBJ2-1; possible D gene TRBD2, 6 bases. The germline V gene encodes CDR1 SGHTA and CDR2 FQGTGA. V was pared by 4 bases and J by 10 bases, with 14 bases between. This CDR3 region has 13 residues. The CDR3 spells CASSSGVGSEQFF. The CDR3 nucleotides read TGTGCCAGCAGCTCGGGGGTTGGGTCCGAGCAGTTCTTC.

The chain carries TRBV5-4 and TRBJ2-1, with D possibly TRBD2 on 5 matching bases. The germline V gene has CDR1 SGHNT and CDR2 YYREEE (reference sequence). There are 15 residues in the CDR3. Trimming left V 0 bases short and J 4 bases short, with 11 bases between. CDR3 sequence (DNA): TGTGCCAGCAGCTTGGTGTTACGGGGATACAATGAGCAGTTCTTC. As protein: CASSLVLRGYNEQFF.

The rearrangement uses TRBV6-1 and TRBJ2-5, with D tentatively TRBD2 (7 bases). The length of the CDR3 is 15 residues. Trimming left V 5 bases short and J 0 bases short, with 13 bases between. Per the germline V gene, CDR1 is MNHNS and CDR2 is SASEGT. Here the CDR3 reads CASSLGGTYQETQYF. The CDR3 DNA sequence: TGTGCCAGCAGTCTGGGGGGGACATACCAAGAGACCCAGTACTTC.

This clone was counted a single time. The chain uses TRBV6-5 and TRBJ1-1; D unclear. The CDR3 runs 12 residues. V shed 6 bases and J shed 4 bases, with 9 bases lying between them. Germline V gene lookup returns CDR1 MNHEY and CDR2 SVGAGI. The CDR3 sequence: CASRSSRTEAFF. The CDR3 coding sequence is TGTGCCAGCAGGTCTTCGCGCACTGAAGCTTTCTTT.

The V gene is TRBV5-4, the J gene TRBJ2-2; D is possibly TRBD1 (6 bases). The CDR3 runs 16 residues. V was clipped by 4 bases and J by 0 bases, with 13 bases between them. The germline gives CDR1 SGHNT, CDR2 YYREEE (reference sequence). The CDR3 loop reads CASSTGQSTNTGELFF. The CDR3 DNA reads TGTGCCAGCAGCACCGGACAGTCTACGAACACCGGGGAGCTGTTTTTT.

The V gene is TRBV5-4, the J gene TRBJ1-2, with a weak D call TRBD1 (6 bases). V lost 1 base and J 4 bases, leaving 8 bases between the germline ends. CDR3 length equals 13 residues. In germline, CDR1 is SGHNT, CDR2 YYREEE (reference sequence). The CDR3 coding sequence is TGTGCCAGCAGCTTGCAGGGGCCCTATGGCTACACCTTC. The encoded protein is CASSLQGPYGYTF.

The chain has TRBV4-2 and TRBJ1-1; 8 bases agree with TRBD1. Per the germline V gene, CDR1 is LGHNA and CDR2 is YNFKEQ. The CDR3 contains 17 residues. With V trimmed by 0 bases and J by 3 bases, 9 bases remained unmatched. The CDR3 DNA reads as TGTGCCAGCAGCCAAGATCCCAACACAGGGGGATACACTGAAGCTTTCTTT. It specifies CASSQDPNTGGYTEAFF.

This clone appeared a few times. V usage is TRBV27 and J usage is TRBJ1-2, with 8 bases identical to TRBD1. Per the germline V gene, CDR1 is MNHEY and CDR2 is SMNVEV (reference sequence). The CDR3 runs 17 residues. The junction had 16 bases not matched to a gene; V was cut back by 7 bases and J by 3 bases. CDR3 sequence (DNA): TGTGCCAGCACCCTACAAAACAGGGGGTTTACGTACTATGGCTACACCTTC. It codes for CASTLQNRGFTYYGYTF.

The chain is built from TRBV4-1 and TRBJ2-5, with D uncertain. Germline V gene data show CDR1 as MGHRA and CDR2 as YSYEKL. The CDR3 is made up of 15 amino acids. The germline V and J ends were trimmed by 0 bases and 2 bases, with 10 bases remaining between them. CDR3 DNA: TGCGCCAGCAGCCAAGAGCCCGGAGTTCAAGAGACCCAGTACTTC. Its protein is CASSQEPGVQETQYF.

The chain uses TRBV5-1 and TRBJ1-2, with D hard to call. The length of the CDR3 is 12 residues. Deletions cut 4 bases from V and 2 bases from J, with 6 bases between. The germline gives CDR1 SGHRS, CDR2 YFSETQ. In DNA form, the CDR3 reads TGCGCCAGCAGCCCAGAAAACTATGGCTACACCTTC. It yields the protein CASSPENYGYTF.